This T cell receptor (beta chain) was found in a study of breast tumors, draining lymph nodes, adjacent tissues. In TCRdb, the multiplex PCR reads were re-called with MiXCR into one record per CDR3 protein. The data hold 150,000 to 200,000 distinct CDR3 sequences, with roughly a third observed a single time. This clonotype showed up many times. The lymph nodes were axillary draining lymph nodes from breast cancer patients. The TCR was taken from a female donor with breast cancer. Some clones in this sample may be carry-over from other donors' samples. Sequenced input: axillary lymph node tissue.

The CDR3 coding sequence is TGTGCCAGCAGTGAGACAGGGGGAAGCGGTGAAAAACTGTTTTTT. Amino acid sequence: CASSETGGSGEKLFF. The V call is TRBV6-1, the J call TRBJ1-4; the match to TRBD1 covers 9 bases. This CDR3 has 15 amino acids. The V and J ends lost 3 bases and 7 bases, in that order; junction bases with no gene match: 6. CDR1 and CDR2 (germline): MNHNS, SASEGT.